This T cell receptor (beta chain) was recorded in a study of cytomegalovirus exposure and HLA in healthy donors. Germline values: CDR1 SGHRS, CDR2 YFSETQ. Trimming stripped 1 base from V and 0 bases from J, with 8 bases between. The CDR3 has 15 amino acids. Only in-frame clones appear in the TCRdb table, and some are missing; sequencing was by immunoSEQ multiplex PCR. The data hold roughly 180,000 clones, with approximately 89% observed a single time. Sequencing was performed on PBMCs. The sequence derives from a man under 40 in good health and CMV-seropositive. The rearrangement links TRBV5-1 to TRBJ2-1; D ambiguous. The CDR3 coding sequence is TGCGCCAGCAGCTTGTGGTGGGGCTCCTACAATGAGCAGTTCTTC. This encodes CASSLWWGSYNEQFF.